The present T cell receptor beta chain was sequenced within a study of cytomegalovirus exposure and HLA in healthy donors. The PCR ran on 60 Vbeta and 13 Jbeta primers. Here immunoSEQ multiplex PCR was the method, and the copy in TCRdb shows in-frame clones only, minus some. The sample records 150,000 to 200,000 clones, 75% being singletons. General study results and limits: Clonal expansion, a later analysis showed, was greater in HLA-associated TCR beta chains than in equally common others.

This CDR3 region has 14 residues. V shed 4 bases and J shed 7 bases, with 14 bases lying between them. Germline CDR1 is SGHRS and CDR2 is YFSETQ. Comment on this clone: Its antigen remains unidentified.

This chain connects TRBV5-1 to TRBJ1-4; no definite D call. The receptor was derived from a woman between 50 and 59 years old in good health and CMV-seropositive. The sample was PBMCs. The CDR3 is CASSPGSVGEKLFF. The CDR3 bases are TGCGCCAGCAGCCCCGGGAGTGTTGGTGAAAAACTGTTTTTT.